These T cell receptor beta chains were read from a single sample in a study of cytotoxic CD8 clonotypes in ibrutinib-treated CLL. The protocol was immunoSEQ multiplex PCR, while the TCRdb copy is restricted to in-frame clones and leaves out a portion. The table records approximately 330,000 clones, just under 80% of them present only once. Material: PBMCs, obtained before ibrutinib treatment. These receptors were obtained from a human donor with chronic lymphocytic leukemia. The CDR3 runs from the conserved cysteine through the conserved F or W. Each record gives: D gene, clone size, J gene, CDR3 length, V gene, CDR3 DNA, CDR3 protein. D genes are given only for firm matches. Size values are once, few and many counts, or a class for expanded clones, and some rows have none.

- - TRBJ2-6 13 TRBV27 TGTGCCAGGTCAGGGCCTGGGGCCAACGTCCTGACTTTC CARSGPGANVLTF
- - TRBJ2-7 13 TRBV5-3 TGTGCCAGCAGCCTAGGGACCGGCTACGAGCAGTACTTC CASSLGTGYEQYF
- - TRBJ2-5 14 TRBV6-1 TGTGCCAGCAGTGAGACGGCGTACCAAGAGACCCAGTACTTC CASSETAYQETQYF
TRBD2 - TRBJ2-3 14 TRBV2 TGTGCCAGCAGTGTAGCGGGAGGGCCTGATACGCAGTATTTT CASSVAGGPDTQYF
- - TRBJ1-1 15 TRBV6-4 TGTGCCAGCAGACTAACAGAACATTCGAACACTGAAGCTTTCTTT CASRLTEHSNTEAFF
- few TRBJ2-2 14 TRBV7-8 TGTGCCAGCAGCAAAAAATCGGGTTCCGGGGAGCTGTTTTTT CASSKKSGSGELFF
- - TRBJ1-2 13 TRBV6-1 TGTGCCAGCAATGGACGGGGTAACTATGGCTACACCTTC CASNGRGNYGYTF
- - TRBJ1-3 8 TRBV12-2 TGTGCAAGTCGCTCAATGGGTTTT CASRSMGF
- - TRBJ2-6 18 TRBV15 TGTGCCACCAGCAGAGATTCGGGCGGATACTCTGGGGCCAACGTCCTGACTTTC CATSRDSGGYSGANVLTF
- - TRBJ1-1 14 TRBV2 TGTGCCAGCAGTCGGGAGGGTATGAACACTGAAGCTTTCTTT CASSREGMNTEAFF